This TCR beta chain derives from a study of identical twins (dated by TCRdb to between 2015 and 2016). In terms of the full investigation: To test whether fetal clonotypes persist, the study used deep sequencing on TCR alpha and beta repertoires from monozygotic twins, unrelated adults of various ages, and cord blood. Replicate twin experiments were performed at different times using different library preparation protocols to rule out contamination. The research as a whole found: Compared with coincidental sharing between unrelated individuals, an excess of low generation-probability sequences was observed among out-of-frame TCR alpha sequences shared between twins. Fewer insertions were carried by abundant cord blood beta clonotypes, a similar but weaker trend appeared in young adult naive repertoires, and no such trend appeared in memory repertoires. Invariant T cells such as MAIT and iNKT could partly confound zero-insertion analyses, although diverse VJ usage argued against such confounding for most clonotypes. In beta out-of-frame sequences, excess twin sharing was weaker, because having fewer shared sequences lowered the signal-to-noise ratio. In monozygotic twins, out-of-frame TCR alpha sharing was systematically underestimated by recombination models, although the models agreed with sharing between unrelated individuals. Because the same donors could not be followed over many years, conclusions were based on cross-sectional statistical analysis.

Library preparation was by 5' RACE. The instrument given in TCRdb is Illumina HiSeq 2000. Template switching introduced a universal primer binding site; the final cDNA contained a unique molecular identifier, enabling accurate counting of TCR cDNA molecules. Specific primers in the conserved constant-segment region were used to synthesize first-strand cDNA for the TCR alpha and beta chains. To control for contamination, each cDNA library was double barcoded with a SMART-Mk sample barcode plus Illumina barcodes. TruSeq adapter sequences, together with Illumina sample barcodes, were added in two successive PCR steps. Sequencing of the TCR alpha and beta cDNA libraries was done on the Illumina HiSeq platform using custom primers. The original pipeline was this. MiGEC processed the raw reads to extract unique molecular identifiers, while MiXCR was used to determine the CDR3 positions. Recombination models were inferred per individual with the repgenHMM and IGoR tools using an EM algorithm. Shared clonotypes were analyzed with the tcR package in R, and sharing was normalized by the product of cloneset sizes. To study raw recombination free of thymic and clonal selection effects, out-of-frame nonproductive sequences were analyzed. TCRdb trimmed the raw reads at Q25, called clones with MiXCR and kept productive beta chains. Rows merge per CDR3 protein into single entries with the most common DNA and genes. The authors' filters were not applied to this entry. The sample table lists 500,000 to 600,000 distinct CDR3 sequences, less than 25% of them with a count of one. 0.91% of the sample rests with the top ten.

Taken from the germline V gene, the CDR1 and CDR2 loops are SGHTA and FQGNSA. The V and J ends are trimmed by 6 bases and 6 bases, leaving 15 bases between them. Inclusive of the bounding cysteine and phenylalanine, the CDR3 is 15 residues long. Only CDR3 DNA remains: 45 bases, in frame from the first base. All donors were healthy Caucasians. Three pairs of female monozygotic twins, all aged 18 to 29 years, made up the twin cohort. Positive isolation kits from Invitrogen were used to isolate the CD4+ and CD8+ T cell populations. This clonotype was observed a handful of times. Which antigen it targets is not known. No base-level quality is on record; no much larger clone is a single base apart. In addition, the sample was reused for a study of T cells expressing NK-cell markers. As the second paper documents: Three sorted T-cell subsets (CD3+CD56+NKG2C+, CD3+CD56+NKG2C- and CD3+CD56-NKG2C+) from several donors had their TCR beta-chain repertoires profiled. Of the eight sequenced donors, seven were found to be HCMV-seropositive and one was found to be HCMV-seronegative. To restrict sorting to alphabetaTCR-expressing T cells, an anti-gammadeltaTCR antibody was added in several experiments. In about 6 donors, the dominant CD3+CD56+NKG2C+ clonotypes were found to rank among the top 10 CD8+ clonotypes and to make up roughly 1.0-7.0% of CD8+ T cells. Those dominant clonotypes were again the most abundant among CD3+CD56-NKG2C+ cells in a handful of donors, at about 25-60.1%. It remained unclear whether the expanded NKG2C-expressing T cell clones were specific for HCMV antigens. The eight sequenced donors were randomly selected healthy volunteers, three men and five women. HCMV-specific IgG was detected in serum with a commercial ELISA kit to determine HCMV serostatus. MIGEC was used to demultiplex reads and group the reads by UMI, and MiTCR was used to assemble and quantify clonotypes. To exclude erroneous sequences, only TCR cDNA sequences supported by at least two reads were retained. The tcR package was used for downstream repertoire analysis, with clonotypes matched between fractions based on CDR3 nucleotide sequence plus V segment. VDJmatch was used to annotate antigen specificity against VDJdb, with one amino acid substitution allowed in CDR3.

This sequence was found in a woman younger than 35 in good health. Sequencing input: CD4+ T cells sorted from blood. The receptor chain draws on TRBV7-2 and TRBJ1-6; a weak D assignment points to TRBD1 (6 bases agree). The nucleotide sequence reads as follows: TGTGCCAGCAGAAATAACGGGGGGCGTAATTCACCCCTCCACTTT. It encodes CASRNNGGRNSPLHF.